These 5 T cell receptor beta chains were sequenced from one sample in a study of cytomegalovirus exposure and HLA in healthy donors. The PCR contained 60 Vbeta and 13 Jbeta primers. Profiled with immunoSEQ multiplex PCR; TCRdb holds only in-frame clones, not every one. The data show roughly 40,000 clones, over 75% seen once. Material: PBMCs. These receptors all come from a man aged 45-60 years in good health and CMV-seronegative.

The chain is built from TRBV5-4 and TRBJ2-3, with 12 bases matching TRBD1. V was pared by 4 bases and J by 4 bases, with 7 bases of the junction left unmatched. The V gene's germline CDR1 is SGHNT and CDR2 YYREEE (reference sequence). CDR3 size: 16 residues. Written as DNA, the CDR3 is TGTGCCAGCAGCAAAAGGGACAGGGGGCGAGCAGATACGCAGTATTTT. Its protein is CASSKRDRGRADTQYF.

The rearrangement links TRBV11-2 to TRBJ2-1, with TRBD2 identical over 7 bases. The CDR3 sequence is 17 residues long. The ends lost 5 bases at V and 5 bases at J; junction bases unmatched: 15. The V gene's germline CDR1 is SGHAT and CDR2 FQNNGV. In nucleotides, the CDR3 is TGTGCCAGCAGCGCATGGAGGGAGGGCCACCGCAACAATGAGCAGTTCTTC. Amino acids: CASSAWREGHRNNEQFF.

The chain recombines TRBV4-1 with TRBJ2-2; TRBD2 aligns across 11 bases. Trimming cost V 4 bases and J 8 bases; bases outside gene matches: 12. The CDR3 loop spans 17 amino acids. CDR1 and CDR2 (germline): MGHRA, YSYEKL. The DNA for the CDR3 is TGCGCCAGCAGCCGAGACAAGACTAGCGGGAACATGGGGGAGCTGTTTTTT. Amino acids: CASSRDKTSGNMGELFF.

The rearrangement joins TRBV5-1 to TRBJ2-7, with D perhaps TRBD1 (6 bases). There are 18 residues in the CDR3. Germline lookup yields CDR1 SGHRS and CDR2 YFSETQ. The ends were cut back, 7 bases at V and 2 bases at J, with 28 bases in the middle. The CDR3 DNA reads TGCGCCAGCCGCCCTCACGCAACGCACAGGGTCTTCCCCTACGAGCAGTACTTC. This sequence encodes CASRPHATHRVFPYEQYF.

About this clone: One end of the junction varies from germline; a read error may be responsible. The chain carries TRBV7-9 and TRBJ1-4; D gene unclear. This CDR3 contains 12 residues. In germline, CDR1 is SEHNR, CDR2 FQNEAQ (reference sequence). The CDR3 spells CSSSLLGEKLFF. Here the CDR3 DNA reads TGTTCCAGCAGCCTACTAGGGGAAAAACTGTTTTTT.